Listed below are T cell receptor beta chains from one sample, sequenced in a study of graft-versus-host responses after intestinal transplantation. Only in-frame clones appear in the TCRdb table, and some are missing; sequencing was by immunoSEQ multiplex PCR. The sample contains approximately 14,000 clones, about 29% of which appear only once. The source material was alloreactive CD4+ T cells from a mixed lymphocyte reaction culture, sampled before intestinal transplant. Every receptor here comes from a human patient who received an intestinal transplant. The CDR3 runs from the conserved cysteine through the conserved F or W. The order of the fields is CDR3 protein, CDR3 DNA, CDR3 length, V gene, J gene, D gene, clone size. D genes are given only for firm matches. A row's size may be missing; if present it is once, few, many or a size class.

CDR3aa: CASTDGGGYGYTF; CDR3nt: TGTGCCAGCACCGACGGTGGGGGGTATGGCTACACCTTC; len: 13; v_gene: TRBV28; j_gene: TRBJ1-2; d_gene: -; abundance: -
CDR3aa: CASSKRTPLNTEAFF; CDR3nt: TGTGCCAGTAGTAAACGGACACCCCTGAACACTGAAGCTTTCTTT; len: 15; v_gene: TRBV19; j_gene: TRBJ1-1; d_gene: -; abundance: few
CDR3aa: CASSMTTGAGQPQHF; CDR3nt: TGTGCCAGTAGTATGACCACAGGGGCTGGACAGCCCCAGCATTTT; len: 15; v_gene: TRBV19; j_gene: TRBJ1-5; d_gene: TRBD1; abundance: few
CDR3aa: CASQASGGNEQFF; CDR3nt: TGTGCCAGCCAAGCCTCAGGGGGAAATGAGCAGTTCTTC; len: 13; v_gene: TRBV7-9; j_gene: TRBJ2-1; d_gene: TRBD1; abundance: -
CDR3aa: CASSLSGSGNQPQHF; CDR3nt: TGTGCCAGCAGCTTGTCAGGGTCGGGCAATCAGCCCCAGCATTTT; len: 15; v_gene: TRBV5-8; j_gene: TRBJ1-5; d_gene: -; abundance: -
CDR3aa: CSGCVGYEQYF; CDR3nt: TGCAGCGGCTGCGTTGGCTACGAGCAGTACTTC; len: 11; v_gene: TRBV29-1; j_gene: TRBJ2-7; d_gene: -; abundance: -
CDR3aa: CASSIDPTGRANYGYTF; CDR3nt: TGTGCCAGTAGTATAGACCCCACAGGGAGAGCTAACTATGGCTACACCTTC; len: 17; v_gene: TRBV19; j_gene: TRBJ1-2; d_gene: -; abundance: few
CDR3aa: CASSLLKGELFF; CDR3nt: TGTGCCAGCAGTTTATTAAAAGGGGAGCTGTTTTTT; len: 12; v_gene: TRBV28; j_gene: TRBJ2-2; d_gene: -; abundance: few
CDR3aa: CASGASSNSYNEQFF; CDR3nt: TGTGCCAGCGGGGCTAGCTCAAACTCCTACAATGAGCAGTTCTTC; len: 15; v_gene: TRBV2; j_gene: TRBJ2-1; d_gene: -; abundance: -
CDR3aa: CASSHGQGLSYEQYF; CDR3nt: TGTGCCAGCAGTCACGGACAGGGACTCTCCTACGAGCAGTACTTC; len: 15; v_gene: TRBV27; j_gene: TRBJ2-7; d_gene: TRBD1; abundance: -
CDR3aa: CASSRGRTSGRRSYNEQFF; CDR3nt: TGCGCCAGCAGCCGCGGAAGGACTAGCGGGAGGCGCTCCTACAATGAGCAGTTCTTC; len: 19; v_gene: TRBV4-1; j_gene: TRBJ2-1; d_gene: TRBD2; abundance: few
CDR3aa: CASSIDPRLAEQYF; CDR3nt: TGTGCCAGCAGCATCGACCCTAGATTAGCCGAGCAGTACTTC; len: 14; v_gene: TRBV7-9; j_gene: TRBJ2-7; d_gene: -; abundance: medium-sized
CDR3aa: CATGSSGIYEQYF; CDR3nt: TGTGCCACAGGATCATCGGGGATTTACGAGCAGTACTTC; len: 13; v_gene: TRBV10-3; j_gene: TRBJ2-7; d_gene: -; abundance: medium-sized
CDR3aa: CASSRDRAGQPQHF; CDR3nt: TGTGCCAGCAGCAGAGACAGGGCGGGGCAGCCCCAGCATTTT; len: 14; v_gene: TRBV6-5; j_gene: TRBJ1-5; d_gene: TRBD1; abundance: -
CDR3aa: CASRNRDRGLSEQFF; CDR3nt: TGTGCCAGCAGGAACCGGGACAGGGGGCTAAGTGAGCAGTTCTTC; len: 15; v_gene: TRBV2; j_gene: TRBJ2-1; d_gene: TRBD1; abundance: -
CDR3aa: CASSVQGRYEQYF; CDR3nt: TGTGCCAGCAGTGTCCAGGGTCGCTACGAGCAGTACTTC; len: 13; v_gene: TRBV2; j_gene: TRBJ2-7; d_gene: -; abundance: few
CDR3aa: CASSPPREEKLFF; CDR3nt: TGTGCCAGCTCACCCCCCCGGGAGGAAAAACTGTTTTTT; len: 13; v_gene: TRBV18; j_gene: TRBJ1-4; d_gene: -; abundance: medium-sized
CDR3aa: CASSPQRGPGGAETEAFF; CDR3nt: TGCGCCAGCAGCCCCCAGAGAGGTCCTGGGGGCGCGGAAACTGAAGCTTTCTTT; len: 18; v_gene: TRBV4-1; j_gene: TRBJ1-1; d_gene: -; abundance: medium-sized
CDR3aa: CASSSSGQGVKQYF; CDR3nt: -; len: 14; v_gene: TRBV7-9; j_gene: TRBJ2-7; d_gene: -; abundance: medium-sized
CDR3aa: CASSKGQRYEQYF; CDR3nt: TGTGCCAGCAGCAAGGGACAGCGGTACGAGCAGTACTTC; len: 13; v_gene: TRBV6-1; j_gene: TRBJ2-7; d_gene: TRBD1; abundance: -
CDR3aa: CAISEGLAGSYEQYF; CDR3nt: TGTGCCATCAGTGAGGGACTAGCGGGAAGCTACGAGCAGTACTTC; len: 15; v_gene: TRBV10-3; j_gene: TRBJ2-7; d_gene: TRBD2; abundance: -
CDR3aa: CASSRWAGGAKYYGYTF; CDR3nt: TGTGCCAGTAGTAGATGGGCAGGGGGCGCGAAGTACTATGGCTACACCTTC; len: 17; v_gene: TRBV19; j_gene: TRBJ1-2; d_gene: TRBD1; abundance: -
CDR3aa: CASSRSGSGSYNEQFF; CDR3nt: TGCGCCAGCAGCCGTAGCGGGAGTGGATCCTACAATGAGCAGTTCTTC; len: 16; v_gene: TRBV5-1; j_gene: TRBJ2-1; d_gene: TRBD2; abundance: -
CDR3aa: CASSQEGPGLRNTIYF; CDR3nt: TGCGCCAGCAGCCAAGAAGGACCGGGACTGCGAAACACCATATATTTT; len: 16; v_gene: TRBV4-3; j_gene: TRBJ1-3; d_gene: -; abundance: medium-sized